Below, one T cell receptor beta chain is given with its context. Trimming removed 6 bases at V and 3 bases at J, with 18 bases between. Germline V lookup: CDR1 SGHAT, CDR2 FQNNGV. The CDR3 has 15 amino acids. TCRdb fed the RT-PCR reads into MiXCR, producing one record per CDR3 protein. Of 650,000 to 800,000 distinct CDR3 sequences in the sample, 13% to 15% are singletons; the top ten hold 3.6%. The chain employs TRBV11-2 and TRBJ2-7, with a weak D call TRBD1 (6 bases). The receptor was isolated from a female donor in good health, serving as a healthy control. The sample taken for sequencing was memory CD4+ T cells from blood. CDR3: CASRSDSEWGYEQYF. The CDR3 DNA reads as TGTGCCAGCAGGTCGGACAGTGAGTGGGGCTACGAGCAGTACTTC.